These 32 T cell receptor beta chains originate from one sample sequenced in a study of cytomegalovirus exposure and HLA in healthy donors. A multiplex PCR was run with 60 Vbeta primers and 13 Jbeta primers. Sequencing used immunoSEQ multiplex PCR; TCRdb keeps in-frame clones, though not all of them. This repertoire shows 150,000 or so clones, 70% to 80% found once; its top ten account for roughly 1.5%. The sample was PBMCs. Receptors were obtained from a female donor in good health and CMV-seronegative.

The chain combines TRBV14 with TRBJ2-3; possibly TRBD2 for D (5 bases). The CDR3 sequence is 15 residues long. V was shortened by 3 bases and J by 2 bases, with 12 bases between the two germline ends. The germline CDR1 and CDR2 sequences are SGHDN and FVKESK. The DNA of the CDR3 is TGTGCCAGCAGCCAGGGTTTCGGGAACACAGATACGCAGTATTTT. Amino acid sequence: CASSQGFGNTDTQYF. The complete variable domain, with remaining parts taken from reference TRBV14 and TRBJ2-3, reads EAGVTQFPSHSVIEKGQTVTLRCDPISGHDNLYWYRRVMGKEIKFLLHFVKESKQDESGMPNNRFLAERTGGTYSTLKVQPAELEDSGVYFCASSQGFGNTDTQYFGPGTRLTVL.

The J gene is TRBJ2-7, the V gene TRBV19; perhaps TRBD2 as D (5 bases). The CDR3 covers 12 residues. Germline V gene sequence: CDR1 LNHDA, CDR2 SQIVND (reference sequence). Trimming left V 5 bases short and J 3 bases short, with 8 bases between. The DNA of the CDR3 is TGTGCCAGTAGTCAACTAGGCTACGAGCAGTACTTC. Translation gives CASSQLGYEQYF.

The V gene is TRBV18, the J gene TRBJ1-1; D is uncertain. Per the germline V gene, CDR1 is KGHSH and CDR2 is LQKENI. With 2 bases removed from V and 0 bases from J, the gap between germline ends came to 13 bases. The CDR3 sequence is 16 residues long. The chain's CDR3 is CASSPYGRGMNTEAFF. CDR3 nucleotide sequence: TGTGCCAGCTCACCATACGGGAGAGGAATGAACACTGAAGCTTTCTTT.

There are a few counts of this clone. The gene calls are TRBV9 and TRBJ2-3; D unclear. Germline V gene lookup returns CDR1 SGDLS and CDR2 YYNGEE. Between the trimmed V and J ends, which lost 3 bases and 2 bases, there was a span of 7 bases. The CDR3 covers 13 residues. The CDR3 DNA is TGTGCCAGCAGCGCCTACTACACAGATACGCAGTATTTT. Translation: CASSAYYTDTQYF.

This clone appeared a few times. This sample also contains other DNA sequences that code for the same CDR3. The rearrangement uses TRBV15 and TRBJ2-1; TRBD2 aligns across 8 bases. The CDR3 contains 15 residues. The junction had 1 base not matched to a gene; V was cut back by 3 bases and J by 0 bases. The germline V gene has CDR1 LNHNV and CDR2 YYDKDF (reference sequence). The CDR3 sequence is CATSSGTSSYNEQFF. CDR3 sequence (DNA): TGTGCCACCAGCAGCGGGACTAGCTCCTACAATGAGCAGTTCTTC.

The chain carries TRBV11-2 and TRBJ1-5, with a possible D match to TRBD1 (6 bases). Trimming removed 5 bases from V and 7 bases from J, with 21 bases in between. Germline CDR1 and CDR2: SGHAT and FQNNGV. This CDR3 spans 16 amino acids. Here the CDR3 DNA reads TGTGCCAGCAGCCCCCTTACAGGGTCGAGAGGGCAGCCCCAGCATTTT. Its translation is CASSPLTGSRGQPQHF.

This clone appeared once. The J gene is TRBJ2-1, the V gene TRBV27; D might be TRBD2 (6 bases). V shed 4 bases and J shed 1 base, with 14 bases lying between them. The germline V gene has CDR1 MNHEY and CDR2 SMNVEV (reference sequence). The CDR3 extends over 16 amino acids. The CDR3 coding sequence is TGTGCCAGCAGTTCAGATAGCGGAAATTCCTACAATGAGCAGTTCTTC. It specifies CASSSDSGNSYNEQFF.

As for this clone: The sample holds other DNA sequences that translate to the same CDR3. CDR3 amino acids: CASSRLDRGDYGYTF. In DNA form, the CDR3 reads TGCGCCAGCAGCCGGTTAGACAGGGGAGACTATGGCTACACCTTC. The chain combines TRBV4-1 with TRBJ1-2; 8 bases fit TRBD1. Germline assignment: CDR1 MGHRA and CDR2 YSYEKL. This CDR3 is 15 amino acids long. The ends lost 4 bases at V and 3 bases at J; junction bases unmatched: 7.

V is TRBV7-3 and J is TRBJ2-3, with D tentatively TRBD1 (5 bases). Germline CDR1 and CDR2: SGHTA and FQGTGA. The ends were cut back, 1 base at V and 9 bases at J, with 11 bases in the middle. This CDR3 comprises 13 residues. The CDR3, as DNA: TGTGCCAGCAGCTTAATGACAGAGGACACGCAGTATTTT. Encoded protein: CASSLMTEDTQYF. Together with reference TRBV7-3 and TRBJ2-3, the CDR3 gives the full variable domain: GAGVSQTPSNKVTEKGKYVELRCDPISGHTALYWYRQSLGQGPEFLIYFQGTGAADDSGLPNDRFFAVRPEGSVSTLKIQRTERGDSAVYLCASSLMTEDTQYFGPGTRLTVL.

Turning to this clone: An end of the junction differs from the germline gene, which may be a read error. V gene TRBV5-4 combines with J gene TRBJ2-7; 8 bases align to TRBD1. This CDR3 has 13 residues. Germline CDR1 reads SGHNT; CDR2 reads YYREEE (reference sequence). The CDR3: CASSFGQGDLQDF. The CDR3 DNA reads as TGTGCCAGCAGCTTTGGACAGGGTGACCTCCAGGACTTC.

In its sample, this clone was seen once. The chain links TRBV11-3 to TRBJ1-1, with D maybe TRBD1 (5 bases). The germline gives CDR1 SGHNT, CDR2 YENEEA. V shed 1 base and J shed 6 bases, with 9 bases lying between them. This CDR3 contains 13 residues. CDR3 protein: CASSLAGGAEAFF. The CDR3, as DNA: TGTGCCAGCAGCTTAGCCGGGGGTGCTGAAGCTTTCTTT. The full variable domain, with the rest looked up from reference TRBV11-3 and TRBJ1-1, is EAGVVQSPRYKIIEKKQPVAFWCNPISGHNTLYWYLQNLGQGPELLIRYENEEAVDDSQLPKDRFSAERLKGVDSTLKIQPAELGDSAVYLCASSLAGGAEAFFGQGTRLTVV.

This clone was seen more than once but under ten times. The chain employs TRBV10-2 and TRBJ2-5; the D gene is possibly TRBD1 (5 bases). CDR3 size: 15 residues. Germline lookup yields CDR1 WSHSY and CDR2 SAAADI. V was shortened by 0 bases and J by 5 bases, with 13 bases between the two germline ends. The CDR3 spells CASSESEKGVETQYF. The CDR3 region has the DNA TGCGCCAGCAGTGAGTCGGAGAAAGGGGTGGAGACCCAGTACTTC.

This chain uses TRBV29-1 with TRBJ2-2; the match to TRBD1 covers 9 bases. From germline, CDR1 is SQVTM and CDR2 ANQGSEA. The V segment lost 6 bases and the J segment 2 bases; nucleotides outside the gene matches: 1. The CDR3 has 13 residues. The CDR3 loop reads CSVGQGNTGELFF. CDR3 nucleotide sequence: TGCAGCGTGGGACAGGGAAACACCGGGGAGCTGTTTTTT.

This clone was picked up a small number of times. This CDR3 is CASSGGGLNEKLFF. CDR3 coding DNA: TGTGCCAGCAGTGGGGGAGGGTTGAACGAAAAACTGTTTTTT. The J gene is TRBJ1-4, the V gene TRBV2; D call uncertain. This CDR3 is 14 amino acids long. Germline assignment: CDR1 SNHLY and CDR2 FYNNEI. Trimming shortened V by 4 bases and J by 8 bases, and 14 bases separated the two germline ends.

This clone has only a few counts. The V and J genes are TRBV5-1 and TRBJ1-2, with a tentative D call TRBD1 (5 bases). The V and J ends lost 1 base and 6 bases respectively, with 13 bases between them. The CDR3 has 14 residues. The germline gives CDR1 SGHRS, CDR2 YFSETQ. CDR3 protein: CASSLWGTQDGYTF. The CDR3, as DNA: TGCGCCAGCAGCTTGTGGGGCACTCAAGATGGCTACACCTTC.

The chain uses TRBV5-8 and TRBJ2-1, with D unresolved. The CDR3 is 14 residues long. Trimming removed 1 base at V and 0 bases at J, with 5 bases between. Germline V lookup: CDR1 SGHTS, CDR2 YDEGEE. The CDR3: CASSLFSSYNEQFF. The CDR3 bases are TGTGCCAGCAGCTTGTTTAGCTCCTACAATGAGCAGTTCTTC. The full variable domain, with the rest looked up from reference TRBV5-8 and TRBJ2-1, is EAGVTQSPTHLIKTRGQQATLRCSPISGHTSVYWYQQALGLGLQFLLWYDEGEERNRGNFPPRFSGRQFPNYSSELNVNALELEDSALYLCASSLFSSYNEQFFGPGTRLTVL.

The gene calls are TRBV5-1 and TRBJ1-2; D not certain. This CDR3 is 15 amino acids long. Germline CDR1 SGHRS, CDR2 YFSETQ. V dropped 5 bases and J dropped 0 bases, with 14 bases sitting between them. Here the CDR3 DNA reads TGCGCCAGCAGGCAAAGCGACTCAGCTAACTATGGCTACACCTTC. Translating it yields CASRQSDSANYGYTF.

This clone was seen a few times. V gene TRBV5-1 combines with J gene TRBJ1-1; D gene uncertain. The CDR3 sequence is 14 residues long. Looked up from germline, CDR1 is SGHRS and CDR2 is YFSETQ. The V end lost 1 base, the J end lost 0 bases, and 7 bases lay between the germline ends. The DNA of the CDR3 is TGCGCCAGCAGCTTGAGTCTAATGAACACTGAAGCTTTCTTT. It yields the protein CASSLSLMNTEAFF. Complete variable domain (other parts from reference TRBV5-1 and TRBJ1-1): KAGVTQTPRYLIKTRGQQVTLSCSPISGHRSVSWYQQTPGQGLQFLFEYFSETQRNKGNFPGRFSGRQFSNSRSEMNVSTLELGDSALYLCASSLSLMNTEAFFGQGTRLTVV.

The rearrangement joins TRBV9 to TRBJ2-1, with 7 bases identical to TRBD1. The CDR3 has 14 amino acids. Germline V CDR1 and CDR2: SGDLS, YYNGEE. With V trimmed by 3 bases and J by 9 bases, 9 bases remained unmatched. The CDR3 spells CASSAGQVESEQFF. DNA of the CDR3: TGTGCCAGCAGCGCCGGACAGGTCGAGAGTGAGCAGTTCTTC.

This chain joins TRBV6-5 and TRBJ2-3, with D unclear. The V gene's germline CDR1 is MNHEY and CDR2 SVGAGI. V was clipped by 2 bases and J by 0 bases, with 9 bases between them. The CDR3 loop spans 15 amino acids. DNA for the CDR3: TGTGCCAGCAGTTACGTTGCAGGAAGCACAGATACGCAGTATTTT. Its translation is CASSYVAGSTDTQYF.

The rearrangement uses TRBV29-1 and TRBJ2-5; 13 nucleotides match TRBD2. The J segment lost 5 bases and the V segment lost 5 bases, leaving 8 bases of the junction unmatched. The CDR3 totals 15 residues. Germline loops: CDR1 SQVTM, CDR2 ANQGSEA. The CDR3 loop reads CSVYGLAGAGETQYF. DNA for the CDR3: TGCAGCGTTTACGGACTAGCGGGAGCGGGGGAGACCCAGTACTTC.

The rearrangement joins TRBV21-1 to TRBJ2-3; the table assigns TRBD2, which was not confirmed against the DNA. TRBV21-1 is described as a pseudogene. The CDR3 has 20 residues. The CDR3 reads CASSFPQREYQPAFTDTQYF. The CDR3, as DNA: TGTGCCAGCAGCTTTCCTCAGCGGGAATACCAACCCGCCTTCACAGATACGCAGTATTTT.

The chain couples TRBV7-2 to TRBJ2-3, with D perhaps TRBD2 (6 bases). Germline V CDR1 and CDR2: SGHTA, FQGNSA. V lost 5 bases, J lost 4 bases, and 13 bases lay in between. The CDR3 sequence is 14 residues long. The CDR3 here is CASSPTTRADTQYF. The CDR3 DNA reads TGTGCCAGCAGCCCCACGACTAGAGCAGATACGCAGTATTTT.

The chain joins TRBV5-1 to TRBJ2-3, with TRBD1 identical over 8 bases. Losses at the gene ends were 4 bases for V and 3 bases for J; bases not matched to a gene: 4. Per germline, CDR1 SGHRS and CDR2 YFSETQ. The CDR3 spans 14 residues. The CDR3 reads CASSVGQGTDTQYF. The CDR3 DNA follows: TGCGCCAGCAGCGTAGGACAGGGAACAGATACGCAGTATTTT.

The rearrangement joins TRBV28 to TRBJ1-5; D is perhaps TRBD1 (6 bases). Germline V CDR1 and CDR2: MDHEN, SYDVKM. This CDR3 comprises 12 residues. V was cut by 7 bases and J by 9 bases, with 13 bases left in between. DNA of the CDR3: TGTGCCAGCAAGGGCACAGGGAGGCCCCAGCATTTT. Translated: CASKGTGRPQHF. The full variable domain, rest sourced from reference TRBV28 and TRBJ1-5, is DVKVTQSSRYLVKRTGEKVFLECVQDMDHENMFWYRQDPGLGLRLIYFSYDVKMKEKGDIPEGYSVSREKKERFSLILESASTNQTSMYLCASKGTGRPQHFGDGTRLSIL.

The CDR3 sequence: CASSRTGSSGNTIYF. CDR3 DNA sequence: TGTGCCAGCAGCCGGACAGGGAGCTCTGGAAACACCATATATTTT. The chain is built from TRBV6-5 and TRBJ1-3; 8 bases are shared with TRBD1. CDR1 MNHEY and CDR2 SVGAGI come from the germline V gene. Germline trimming cut 6 bases from V and 0 bases from J; bases unmatched to any gene: 4. The CDR3 has 15 residues.

Worth noting for this clone: Relative to the germline gene, one junction end is altered; a read error may explain this. The chain carries TRBV7-9 and TRBJ2-3, with D possibly TRBD2 on 6 matching bases. Germline CDR1 SEHNR, CDR2 FQNEAQ (reference sequence). The CDR3 is 17 amino acids. CDR3 protein: CSSSFSASDPHTDTQYF. The CDR3 nucleotides are TGTTCCAGCAGCTTCAGCGCTAGCGACCCACACACAGATACGCAGTATTTT.

V gene TRBV19 combines with J gene TRBJ2-6; the D gene is possibly TRBD1 (6 bases). The CDR3 has 17 residues. From germline, CDR1 is LNHDA and CDR2 SQIVND (reference sequence). Between the trimmed V and J ends, which lost 3 bases and 1 base, there was a span of 13 bases. The CDR3 DNA sequence: TGTGCCAGTAGTATTACCCCTACAGGGTCTGGGGCCAACGTCCTGACTTTC. Translating gives CASSITPTGSGANVLTF.

CDR3 amino acids: CASSYGPSGNTIYF. The CDR3 nucleotides read TGTGCCAGCAGTTACGGCCCCTCTGGAAACACCATATATTTT. The rearrangement links TRBV6-5 to TRBJ1-3; D is ambiguous. Trimming took 2 bases from V and 0 from J, leaving 5 bases between them. The CDR3 consists of 14 residues. CDR1 is MNHEY and CDR2 is SVGAGI in the germline V gene.

This chain connects TRBV5-6 to TRBJ1-1, with D possibly matching TRBD1 (5 bases). In germline, CDR1 is SGHDT, CDR2 YYEEEE. V was trimmed by 3 bases and J by 2 bases, leaving 11 bases between them. This CDR3 has 14 amino acids. CDR3 sequence reads: CASSSTGLNTEAFF. For the CDR3, the DNA is TGTGCCAGCAGCTCGACGGGACTAAACACTGAAGCTTTCTTT.

The CDR3 DNA sequence: TGTGCCAGTAGTCTCCGATTTGGACAGGGCCAACCCGAGCAGTACTTC. This translates into CASSLRFGQGQPEQYF. V usage is TRBV19 and J usage is TRBJ2-7; TRBD1 matches 8 bases. This CDR3 comprises 16 residues. V shed 5 bases and J 6 bases; nucleotides not matched to a gene: 15. Germline CDR1 and CDR2: LNHDA and SQIVND (reference sequence).

The chain employs TRBV27 and TRBJ2-7; possible D gene TRBD1, 5 bases. The CDR3 has 13 residues. Deletions cut 3 bases from V and 1 base from J, with 7 bases between. The germline V gene has CDR1 MNHEY and CDR2 SMNVEV (reference sequence). The CDR3 spells CASSFRQSYEQYF. The CDR3 nucleotides read TGTGCCAGCAGTTTTAGACAGTCCTACGAGCAGTACTTC.